The 7 T cell receptor beta chains listed next were all sequenced from one sample in a study of EBV T-cell therapy then PD-1 blockade in nasopharyngeal carcinoma. These receptors' targets are unknown. The time point was: 266 days after commencement of treatment, after nivolumab therapy. This sample's treatment: AdE1-LMPpoly-expanded autologous EBV-specific T-cell therapy followed by anti-PD-1 nivolumab. Data came from immunoSEQ multiplex PCR; TCRdb stores just in-frame clones and leaves some out. Here the sample spans around 19,000 clones, around 80% being singletons. The input for sequencing was CD8+ T cells from blood, taken at roughly day 270 from a patient whose treatment included autologous EBV-specific T cells and nivolumab. These receptors all come from a man aged 35 to 55 with nasopharyngeal carcinoma.

V and J are TRBV7-2 and TRBJ2-1, with 12 bases identical to TRBD2. CDR3 length equals 14 residues. The germline CDR1 and CDR2 sequences are SGHTA and FQGNSA. J was trimmed by 7 bases and V by 4 bases; bases with no gene match: 2. CDR3 sequence: CASSWGTSGNEQFF. The DNA of the CDR3 is TGTGCCAGCAGCTGGGGGACTAGCGGGAATGAGCAGTTCTTC.

A single count supports this clone. V is TRBV4-1 and J is TRBJ2-7; a weak D match, TRBD2 (6 bases). Germline values: CDR1 MGHRA, CDR2 YSYEKL. Trimming took off 2 bases at V and 7 bases at J, with 15 bases between the two ends. The CDR3 runs to 14 residues. This CDR3 is CASSQLLGGREQYF. CDR3 nucleotide sequence: TGCGCCAGCAGCCAACTACTGGGGGGTAGGGAGCAGTACTTC.

CDR3 residues: CAISGIGVPQHF. CDR3 DNA: TGTGCCATCAGTGGGATCGGCGTGCCCCAGCATTTT. The chain carries TRBV10-3 and TRBJ1-5; no definite D call. Germline V gives CDR1 ENHRY, CDR2 SYGVKD. The CDR3 has 12 amino acids. Trimming removed 4 bases from V and 9 bases from J, with 10 bases in between.

This chain links TRBV11-2 with TRBJ2-1; 11 bases line up with TRBD2. The CDR3 spans 15 residues. Unmatched junction bases numbered 6, after V lost 1 base and J lost 10 bases. Germline V gives CDR1 SGHAT, CDR2 FQNNGV. The CDR3 reads CASSLAASGGSEQFF. The CDR3 DNA is TGTGCCAGCAGCTTAGCGGCTAGCGGGGGGTCAGAGCAGTTCTTC. Based on the CDR3 plus reference TRBV11-2 and TRBJ2-1, the full variable domain is EAGVAQSPRYKIIEKRQSVAFWCNPISGHATLYWYQQILGQGPKLLIQFQNNGVVDDSQLPKDRFSAERLKGVDSTLKIQPAKLEDSAVYLCASSLAASGGSEQFFGPGTRLTVL.

The chain combines TRBV24-1 with TRBJ2-3; D ambiguous. Trimming stripped 0 bases from V and 0 bases from J, with 9 bases between. Per the germline V gene, CDR1 is KGHDR and CDR2 is SFDVKD. There are 16 residues in the CDR3. CDR3 amino acids: CATSDLVSVSTDTQYF. The CDR3 region has the DNA TGTGCCACCAGTGATTTGGTCTCTGTTAGCACAGATACGCAGTATTTT.

A word on this clone: Additional DNA sequences in this sample encode the identical CDR3. The V gene is TRBV9, the J gene TRBJ1-5, with D unclear. Trimming pared 0 bases from V and 0 bases from J, leaving 7 bases between. CDR3 length: 15 amino acids. The V gene's germline CDR1 is SGDLS and CDR2 YYNGEE. The CDR3 nucleotides read TGTGCCAGCAGCGTAGGGAGCTATAGCAATCAGCCCCAGCATTTT. It codes for CASSVGSYSNQPQHF.

V and J are TRBV5-8 and TRBJ1-3, with no clear D. Trimming left V 1 base short and J 0 bases short, with 8 bases between. Germline values: CDR1 SGHTS, CDR2 YDEGEE. The CDR3 length is 15 residues. CDR3 bases: TGTGCCAGCAGCTTGTTTCCGAGCTCTGGAAACACCATATATTTT. Protein sequence: CASSLFPSSGNTIYF.